This T cell receptor beta chain was profiled in a study of shared clonotypes between healthy human individuals. General study points: Despite large depth, rarefaction showed incomplete sorted-subset sequencing. Across a few donors, naive CD4 shared 5% to 6.5%, naive CD8 more than 3%, memory CD4 2% to 2.5%, memory CD8 more than 0.35%. Among donors, sharing of clonotypes was expected to be affected by sequencing depth.

This CDR3 is 16 amino acids long. Germline V CDR1 and CDR2: WNHNN, SYGVQD (reference sequence). Germline trimming cut 8 bases from V and 3 bases from J; bases unmatched to any gene: 3. This clone was observed once. Its antigen is not known. Original handling: Sequence data from immunoSEQ were junction-only and lacked quality scores; consequently, filtering differed. Clones were read by immunoSEQ multiplex PCR, and TCRdb kept only the in-frame ones, dropping some. V and J calls and clone size follow that table, whereas D and trimming were derived from the DNA. The sample consists of around 600,000 clones, almost 97% of them appearing once.

Specimen: naive CD4+ T cells sorted from blood. Sample subset: CD45RA+ positively selected. The receptor's source is a woman in her 30s in good health. The chain combines TRBV10-1 with TRBJ2-2; 16 bases align to TRBD2. The CDR3 nucleotides read TGCGCCAGCGGGACTAGCGGGAGGGCCGACACCGGGGAGCTGTTTTTT. Encoded protein: CASGTSGRADTGELFF.